This TCR beta chain derives from a study of cytomegalovirus exposure and HLA in healthy donors (dated by TCRdb to the late 2010s). Describing the broader study: According to an earlier analysis of several hundred of the donors, roughly 180 million T cells yielded roughly 100 million unique TCR beta sequences and approximately 280 Gb of sequence data. An early release that covered more than 550 HLA-typed donors contained around 330 gigabases of sequencing data and roughly 84 million unique TCR sequences. The genetic ancestry cluster associated with self-reported Caucasian donors included over 80% of the roughly 380 genotyped donors. The aim of the study was to test whether cataloging public T cell receptors could identify signatures of past pathogen exposure. Using immunosequencing, the study profiled T cell repertoires from about 650 subjects and related those repertoires to cytomegalovirus serostatus. In addition to the first cohort of around 670 subjects, a separate validation cohort of around 110 different subjects was used. High-throughput TCR immunosequencing, statistical association of individual TCRs with disease status, and machine learning were combined to predict cytomegalovirus infection status. To study patterns of TCR occurrence, a later analysis re-analyzed previously published TCR beta repertoires from several hundred donors and added high-resolution HLA genotyping. Rather than using new phenotypic data, the later analysis identified candidate immune exposures from TCR beta sequences and from how often those sequences occurred across donors. In an earlier analysis of 587 of the donors, high-throughput TCR beta sequencing was used to judge whether each TCR beta V gene segment behaved as functional or pseudogenic. Donor age, sex, ethnicity and CMV serostatus were collected together with the repertoire data. A later genetic analysis used genome-wide SNP genotypes for about 60% of the roughly 670 donors, treating that subset as a discovery cohort. All discovery cohort repertoires had been generated using a single sequencing platform. HLA typing covered class I and class II loci at four-digit resolution. The number of donors typed differed by locus, with about 629-630 for A, B, C, DRB1 and DQB1, roughly 520 for DQA1, 606 for DPA1, and some 470 for DPB1. Roughly 5 DR-DQ haplotypes were treated as single units for association and clustering because of strong linkage in the cohort. Among 398 genotyped donors of the cohort, an average of approximately 240,000 unique TCR beta nucleotide sequences were sequenced per donor, about a sixth of them non-productive.

Its CDR3 holds 13 amino acids, cysteine through phenylalanine. Solely the CDR3 DNA is kept, with 39 bases framed from the first base. As encoded in the germline V gene (reference sequence), CDR1 is MNHNY while CDR2 is SVGAGI. Trimming takes 6 bases off V and 15 bases off J; junction bases not matched to a gene: 10. The cohort was made up of around 720 healthy bone marrow donors. Cohort members were all nominally healthy when sampled, although unrecorded immune exposures were likely present. The donor tested CMV seronegative and was one of the 352 seronegative cohort members. A peripheral blood sample was collected from each donor, and TCR beta sequencing was performed on peripheral blood mononuclear cells. The Qiagen DNeasy Blood Extraction Kit was used to extract genomic DNA from the blood cell samples. A note on this clone: This clone's antigen is unknown. Base qualities were left out, and no much larger clone turns up one base away.

The method behind the library was the immunoSEQ multiplex PCR assay. For the multiplex PCR, a mixture combining 60 forward primers for TCR Vbeta segments and 13 reverse primers for TCR Jbeta segments was used. A multiplex PCR assay on genomic DNA amplified the CDR3 region of rearranged TCR beta genes. Amplified TCR beta libraries were sequenced as 87-base-pair reads on the Illumina HiSeq System. Processing in the source paper ran as follows. A later analysis tallied 75 million to 85 million unique TCR beta chains across the 600 to 700 repertoires, and about 10 million of those chains were shared by two or more donors. Raw reads were error-corrected and collapsed into unique sequences with a nearest-neighbor algorithm that merged closely related sequences to remove PCR and sequencing errors. To assign V, D and J gene segments, CDR3 sequences were aligned to IMGT reference sequences. For a sequence to be retained, at least a six-nucleotide match to both a V gene segment and a J gene segment was required. A rearrangement was called productive if the CDR3 had no stop codons and remained in frame with V and J, and every other rearrangement was called non-productive. CDR3 was defined by IMGT convention, running from the second conserved V-encoded cysteine to the conserved J-encoded phenylalanine. In an earlier analysis of 500 to 650 of the donors, sequences lacking an unambiguous match to a single V gene segment were excluded. An earlier analysis of 587 of the donors called V segments functional above 56.7% productive rearrangements and segregating when the between-donor standard deviation exceeded 5%. To diagnose cytomegalovirus status from the catalog of TCR beta chain sequences, a statistical classification framework was built. A later analysis assigned V and J genes by comparing TCR nucleotide sequences with IMGT/GENE-DB human TR gene sequences. A later analysis assigned CDR3 sequences and most-parsimonious VDJ recombination scenarios with the TCRdist pipeline. In a later analysis, each TCR beta chain was defined by its CDR3 amino acid sequence together with its V-gene family, and reads lacking a unique V-gene family were excluded. To address suspected cross-contamination and a sequencing artifact, a later analysis removed approximately 600 highly shared, low-generation-probability nucleotide sequences. In a later analysis, a clonal expansion index was calculated for each public chain from normalized within-repertoire ranks of inferred template counts. In a later analysis, generation probabilities were computed with a VDJ recombination model fitted to out-of-frame rearrangements, and the resulting probabilities were checked against IGoR. Hypergeometric tests were used in a later analysis to score TCR-TCR, TCR-HLA and TCR-CMV co-occurrence, with a repertoire-size bias correction applied to the TCR pairs. In a later analysis, false discovery rates were estimated by permuting HLA or CMV assignments 20 times. In a later analysis, co-occurring TCRs were grouped with DBSCAN, and TCRdist sequence similarity was added when clustering was performed within HLA-allele-positive subsets. Repertoires with fewer than 30,000 or more than 120,000 public chains, plus five repertoires with anomalous nucleotide sharing, were excluded from co-occurrence clustering. TCRdb's version of the immuneACCESS table is confined to in-frame rearrangements and falls short of the full clone set. An unresolved V gene accounts for under half of the shortfall where checked; the remainder is of unknown origin. V, J and clone size are those of that table, while D and trimming were read from the DNA. In this sample the table shows around 99,000 clones, 65% to 85% of which occur a single time. The biggest ten clones account for 3% to 3.5% of the sample.

Broader findings and caveats from the paper: Roughly uniform sequencing depth across donors was assumed in presence/absence analyses, although this assumption may not hold. A few of the identified cytomegalovirus-associated TCR beta chains were confirmed in vitro to be specific for cytomegalovirus antigens. CMV serostatus was the only immune exposure information available for the cohort. Correlated functional status among segregating V segments might reflect linkage disequilibrium, but an unknown experimental factor could not be ruled out. In a later analysis, HLA-associated TCR beta chains showed more clonal expansion and lower generation probabilities than non-associated chains that were equally common. In a later analysis, TCR association rates were found to vary across HLA loci, with the most associated TCRs seen for DRB1 alleles and the fewest for HLA-C alleles. According to a later genetic analysis, donors in an Asian-associated ancestry cluster had fewer N-insertions in productive TCRs than the approximately 650-donor mean. While some public TCRs were present in many individuals, most TCR sequences turned up only very rarely across donors. A later analysis associated about 17,000 TCR beta sequences with specific HLA alleles at a false discovery rate of 0.05. In an earlier analysis of more than 500 of the donors, most TCR beta V segments appeared in productive rearrangements about 90% or about 30% of the time, broadly matching IMGT annotations. According to a later analysis, parvovirus B19, influenza, CMV and Epstein-Barr virus appeared linked to several top co-occurrence clusters. A cluster of highly shared sequence variants was judged likely to represent a technical artifact of the sequencing pipeline. A later analysis found that most CMV-associated TCR beta chains appeared HLA-restricted, with HLA associations seemingly driven largely by CMV exposure. HLA typing was unavailable for some donors at each locus, so association tests used only the typed subset. Strong co-occurrence of HLA alleles, especially DR and DQ, made assigning TCR associations to individual alleles difficult. In both the original and validation cohorts, the classifier was reported to diagnose cytomegalovirus status with high specificity and sensitivity. Because counts were too low, around 17 rarely observed V segments, including chromosome 9 orphons, were left out of the earlier analysis of 587 of the donors. Some IMGT-functional V segments, including TRBV6-2 and TRBV6-3, could not be told apart with the 87-base-pair reads, so those segments were excluded. A further reported finding was that TCR beta sequences accurately predicted the HLA-A and HLA-B alleles for most subjects in the first cohort. It was suggested by the authors that the approach could potentially be generalized to other disease states and immunological phenotypes. The study gave a list of about 160 TCR beta chains associated with cytomegalovirus. A later genetic analysis associated a missense DCLRE1C variant with V-gene and J-gene trimming of TCR beta chains, and an independent cohort replicated the association. The cohort was sequenced for TCR beta chains only, and without alpha or paired-chain data the features that could be detected were limited.

The sequence is built from TRBV6-6 and TRBJ2-1, with 11 central nucleotides matching TRBD2. Sequenced sample: PBMCs. This TCR was recovered from a man aged 35 to 55 in good health and CMV-seronegative. The CDR3 region has the sequence CASSQIAGGPTFF. The DNA sequence is as follows: TGTGCCAGCAGCCAAATAGCGGGAGGGCCCACGTTCTTC.